The clone carrying this T cell receptor (beta chain) came up many times. Antigen: not known. Individual cDNA molecules each received unique molecular identifiers attached to them. TCRdb re-derived calls from the 5' RACE reads in MiXCR, one entry per CDR3 protein. The sample shows about 81,000 distinct CDR3 sequences, about 6.5% of them seen only once. The record originates from a study of early T cells in non-severe SARS-CoV-2 infection. Across the study: With bulk RNA from unsorted whole blood as input, sequencing yielded unpaired chains.

The junction had 7 bases not matched to a gene; V was cut back by 8 bases and J by 4 bases. CDR1 and CDR2 (germline): MNHEY, SVGAGI. The CDR3 is 13 amino acids. General study points: Using VDJdb, the matching emphasized anti-spike CD8 responses while missing private and CD4 specificities.

The sample taken for sequencing was whole blood. The receptor was isolated from an adult who was a healthcare worker with PCR-confirmed SARS-CoV-2 infection or an uninfected control (not recorded which). The V and J genes are TRBV6-5 and TRBJ2-5; the match to TRBD2 covers 7 bases. The CDR3 sequence is CASGLGGGETQYF. The CDR3 DNA is TGTGCCAGCGGTTTGGGCGGGGGAGAGACCCAGTACTTC.